The 11 T cell receptor beta chains in this list originate from one sample, sequenced in a study of shared clonotypes between healthy human individuals. The table came from immunoSEQ multiplex PCR; TCRdb's copy has only in-frame clones and leaves some out. Of about 1 million clones in the sample, around 82% were seen once. Sequenced sample: memory CD4+ T cells from PBMCs. Stated subset: CD45RA-negative fraction. These receptors originate from a man younger than 35 in good health. Some clones in this sample may be carry-over from other donors' samples.

V is TRBV9 and J is TRBJ2-2, with TRBD1 matching 9 bases. V lost 2 bases to trimming and J lost 6 bases; unmatched junction nucleotides: 5. This CDR3 is built from 15 residues. In germline, CDR1 is SGDLS, CDR2 YYNGEE. The CDR3 region has the DNA TGTGCCAGCAGCGTCCTAGGACAGGGGTCCGGGGAGCTGTTTTTT. Protein product: CASSVLGQGSGELFF.

J is TRBJ2-4 and V is TRBV9, with 10 bases aligning to TRBD2. Trimming took 0 bases from V and 0 from J; bases not matched to a gene: 0. Germline loops: CDR1 SGDLS, CDR2 YYNGEE. The length of the CDR3 is 16 residues. CDR3 coding DNA: TGTGCCAGCAGCGTAGGGACTAGCGGAGCCAAAAACATTCAGTACTTC. Its protein is CASSVGTSGAKNIQYF. Together with reference TRBV9 and TRBJ2-4, the CDR3 gives the full variable domain: DSGVTQTPKHLITATGQRVTLRCSPRSGDLSVYWYQQSLDQGLQFLIQYYNGEERAKGNILERFSAQQFPDLHSELNLSSLELGDSALYFCASSVGTSGAKNIQYFGAGTRLSVL.

The chain combines TRBV5-1 with TRBJ2-5, with 8 bases that match TRBD2. The CDR3 spans 16 residues. Unmatched junction bases numbered 6, after V lost 0 bases and J lost 2 bases. From germline, CDR1 is SGHRS and CDR2 YFSETQ. CDR3 nucleotide sequence: TGCGCCAGCAGCTTGGGAGGTAGCGGGACTCAAGAGACCCAGTACTTC. Its protein product is CASSLGGSGTQETQYF.

This clone was counted once. The chain is built from TRBV19 and TRBJ2-3; the D is unclear. Trimming cost V 3 bases and J 0 bases, with 7 bases left between them. CDR3 length equals 14 residues. Germline-derived CDR1 and CDR2 are LNHDA and SQIVND (reference sequence). The chain's CDR3 is CASSMDGSTDTQYF. The DNA of the CDR3 is TGTGCCAGTAGTATGGACGGAAGCACAGATACGCAGTATTTT.

This chain joins TRBV6-1 and TRBJ2-1; D uncertain. V shed 2 bases and J shed 7 bases, with 3 bases lying between them. The germline V gene encodes CDR1 MNHNS and CDR2 SASEGT. The CDR3 consists of 11 residues. CDR3 sequence (DNA): TGTGCCAGCAGTGAAAGGAATGAGCAGTTCTTC. This gives the protein CASSERNEQFF.

This rearrangement joins TRBV28 to TRBJ2-1; D unresolved. The CDR3 contains 15 residues. V was clipped by 6 bases and J by 7 bases, with 19 bases between them. CDR1 is MDHEN, CDR2 SYDVKM, per germline. CDR3 sequence: CASSPRGPGLNEQFF. In nucleotides, the CDR3 is TGTGCCAGCAGCCCCCGAGGCCCGGGCTTAAATGAGCAGTTCTTC.

The genes are TRBV6-5 and TRBJ2-7; 9 bases match TRBD2. CDR3 length: 16 amino acids. Germline V gene lookup returns CDR1 MNHEY and CDR2 SVGAGI. Trimming at V came to 0 bases and at J to 5 bases, leaving 8 bases not matched to a gene. CDR3 amino acids: CASSYSTGTSKNEQYF. Written as DNA, the CDR3 is TGTGCCAGCAGTTACTCCACCGGGACTAGCAAGAACGAGCAGTACTTC.

This clone was seen a single time. This sequence joins TRBV7-2 and TRBJ2-7, with a tentative D call TRBD1 (5 bases). This CDR3 region has 15 residues. The V gene lost 5 bases and the J gene lost 4 bases, with 18 bases spanning the gap. Germline V gene sequence: CDR1 SGHTA, CDR2 FQGNSA. The CDR3 loop reads CASSPDGNGQYEQYF. CDR3 in DNA: TGTGCCAGCAGCCCTGATGGTAACGGACAATACGAGCAGTACTTC.

J is TRBJ2-1 and V is TRBV7-3, with TRBD2 identical over 7 bases. J gave up 4 bases and V 4 bases, and 13 bases lay outside the gene matches. Looked up from germline, CDR1 is SGHTA and CDR2 is FQGTGA. This CDR3 spans 17 amino acids. CDR3 coding DNA: TGTGCCAGCAGCTCCCGGACTAGTCCACAGCGATACAATGAGCAGTTCTTC. Protein: CASSSRTSPQRYNEQFF.

A note on this clone: This sample also contains other DNA sequences that code for the same CDR3. This chain connects TRBV18 to TRBJ1-1, with TRBD1 identical over 8 bases. Trimming took 3 bases from V and 1 from J; bases not matched to a gene: 1. CDR3 length: 14 residues. Germline V gene sequence: CDR1 KGHSH, CDR2 LQKENI. The chain's CDR3 is CASSPGTGNTEAFF. CDR3 nucleotides: TGTGCCAGCTCACCGGGGACAGGGAACACTGAAGCTTTCTTT.

V usage is TRBV6-1 and J usage is TRBJ2-1; tentative D call: TRBD2 (5 bases). The V end was cut by 2 bases, the J end by 2 bases, with 13 bases between. The CDR3 length is 16 residues. Germline CDR1 and CDR2: MNHNS and SASEGT. The CDR3 coding sequence is TGTGCCAGCAGTGAACAAAGCGGACTCACCTACAATGAGCAGTTCTTC. Translating gives CASSEQSGLTYNEQFF.